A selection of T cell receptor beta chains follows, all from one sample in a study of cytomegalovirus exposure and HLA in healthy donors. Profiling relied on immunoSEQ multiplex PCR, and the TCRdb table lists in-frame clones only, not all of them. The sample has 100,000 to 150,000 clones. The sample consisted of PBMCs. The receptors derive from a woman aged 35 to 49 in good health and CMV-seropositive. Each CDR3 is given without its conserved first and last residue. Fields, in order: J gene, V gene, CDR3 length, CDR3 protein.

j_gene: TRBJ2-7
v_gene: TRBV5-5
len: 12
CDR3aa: ASSLEGQHDEQY

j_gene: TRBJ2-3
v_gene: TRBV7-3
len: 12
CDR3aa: ASSLLAVTDTQY

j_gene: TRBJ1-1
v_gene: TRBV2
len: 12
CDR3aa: ASRGDRTNTEAF

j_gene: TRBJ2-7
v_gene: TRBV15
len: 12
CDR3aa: ATSRWDNSYEQY

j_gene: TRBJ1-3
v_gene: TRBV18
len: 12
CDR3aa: ASSPGISGNTIY

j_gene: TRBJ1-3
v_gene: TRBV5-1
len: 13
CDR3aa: ASSLSGPPGNTIY

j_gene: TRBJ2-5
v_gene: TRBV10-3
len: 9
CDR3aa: ATRSLGTQY

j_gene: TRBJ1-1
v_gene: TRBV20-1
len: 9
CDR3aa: SARRLREAF

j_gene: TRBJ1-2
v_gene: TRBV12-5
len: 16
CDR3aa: ASGLNGGQGRANYGYT

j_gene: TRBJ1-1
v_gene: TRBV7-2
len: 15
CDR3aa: ASSSPLQGLKNTEAF

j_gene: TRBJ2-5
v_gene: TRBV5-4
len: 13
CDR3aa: ASSLGDRGRETQY

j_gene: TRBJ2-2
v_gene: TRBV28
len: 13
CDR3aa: ASSSPTTNTGELF

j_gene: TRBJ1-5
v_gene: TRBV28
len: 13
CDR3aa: ASRTTGYGNQPQH

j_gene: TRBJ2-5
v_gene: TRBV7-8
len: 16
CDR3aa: ASSSYGTSGRRQETQY

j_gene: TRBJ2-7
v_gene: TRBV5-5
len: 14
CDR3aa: ASSLERDRSTYEQY

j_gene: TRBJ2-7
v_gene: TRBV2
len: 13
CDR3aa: ASSDWREGSYEQY

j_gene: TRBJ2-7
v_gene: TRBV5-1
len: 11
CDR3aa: ASTTGVSYEQY

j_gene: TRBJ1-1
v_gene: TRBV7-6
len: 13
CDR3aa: ASSARTEAWGEAF

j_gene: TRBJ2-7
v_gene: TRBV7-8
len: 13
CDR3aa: ASSLLAGGPHEQY

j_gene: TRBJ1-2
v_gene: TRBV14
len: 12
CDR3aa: ASSQEGGHYGYT

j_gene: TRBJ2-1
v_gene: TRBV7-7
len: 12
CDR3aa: ASSPSGVNNEQF

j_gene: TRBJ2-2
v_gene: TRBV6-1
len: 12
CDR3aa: ASRVTGDTGELF

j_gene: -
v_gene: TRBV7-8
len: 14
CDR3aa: ASSSSTSGLPYEQY

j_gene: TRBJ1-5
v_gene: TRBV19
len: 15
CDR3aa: ASSTPDRGPSNQPQH

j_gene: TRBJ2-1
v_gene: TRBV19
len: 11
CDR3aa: ASSIPGQGEQF

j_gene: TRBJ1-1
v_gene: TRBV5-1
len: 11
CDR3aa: ASSEGRVTEAF

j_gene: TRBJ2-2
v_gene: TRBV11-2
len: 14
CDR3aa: ASSLPQPSNTGELF

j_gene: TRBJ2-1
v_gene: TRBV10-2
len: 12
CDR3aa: ASRSPGTGNEQF

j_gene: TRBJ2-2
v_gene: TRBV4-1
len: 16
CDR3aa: ASSQGQLGRLVVRELF

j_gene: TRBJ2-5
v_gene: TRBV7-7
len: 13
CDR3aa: ASSPLRGTQETQY

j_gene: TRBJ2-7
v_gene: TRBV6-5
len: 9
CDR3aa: ASTSGSEQY

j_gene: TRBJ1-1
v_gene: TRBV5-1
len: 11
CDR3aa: ASRGQANTEAF

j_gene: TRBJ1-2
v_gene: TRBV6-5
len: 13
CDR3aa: ASKRVSPTNYGYI

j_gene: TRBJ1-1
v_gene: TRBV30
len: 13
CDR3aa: AWGHRLGLDAEAF

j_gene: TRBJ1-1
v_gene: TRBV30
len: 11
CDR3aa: AWDRGQNTEAF

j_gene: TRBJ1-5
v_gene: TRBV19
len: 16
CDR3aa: ASSTLSGKGFRRQPQH

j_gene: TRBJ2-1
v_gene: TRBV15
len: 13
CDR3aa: ATSREAGANNEQF

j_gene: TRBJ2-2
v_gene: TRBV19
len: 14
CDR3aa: ASSPTGLAGAGELF

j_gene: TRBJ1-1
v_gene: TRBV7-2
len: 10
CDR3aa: ASISWNTEAF

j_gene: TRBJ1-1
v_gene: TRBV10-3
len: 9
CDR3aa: ATRENTEAF

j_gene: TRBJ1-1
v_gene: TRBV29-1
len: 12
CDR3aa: SVEEYREDTEAF

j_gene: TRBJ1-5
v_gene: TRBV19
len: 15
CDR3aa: ASSSRDRQFSNQPQH

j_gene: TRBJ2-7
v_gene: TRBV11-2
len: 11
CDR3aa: ASSQTGGYEQY

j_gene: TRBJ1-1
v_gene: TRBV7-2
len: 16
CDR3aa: ASSLGWGRGSGNTEAF

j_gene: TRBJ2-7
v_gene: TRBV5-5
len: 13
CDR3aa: ASSPTSGFSYEQY

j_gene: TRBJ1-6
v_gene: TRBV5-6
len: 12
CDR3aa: ASSFGRDGSPLH

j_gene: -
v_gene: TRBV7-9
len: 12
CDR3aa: ASSLELGRYEQY

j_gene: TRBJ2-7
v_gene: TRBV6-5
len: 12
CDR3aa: ASTVTPFYGEQY

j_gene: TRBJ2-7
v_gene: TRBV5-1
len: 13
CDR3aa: ASSPALAGFEAQY

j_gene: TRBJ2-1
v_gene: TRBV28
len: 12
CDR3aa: ASRATSSYNEQF

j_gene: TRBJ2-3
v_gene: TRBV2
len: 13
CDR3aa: ASRRLAGAPDTQY

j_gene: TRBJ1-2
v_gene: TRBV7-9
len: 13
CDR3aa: ASSHRDSRSYGYT

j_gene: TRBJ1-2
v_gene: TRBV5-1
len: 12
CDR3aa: ASSGQGANYGYT

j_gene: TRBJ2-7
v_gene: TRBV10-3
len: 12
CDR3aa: AINGQGMIYEQY

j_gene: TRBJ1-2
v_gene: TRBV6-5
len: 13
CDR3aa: ASKRVSPTNYGYT

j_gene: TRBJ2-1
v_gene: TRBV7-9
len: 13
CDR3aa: ASSETGTLYNEQF

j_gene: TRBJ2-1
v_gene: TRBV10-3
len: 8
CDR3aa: AVGVVEQF

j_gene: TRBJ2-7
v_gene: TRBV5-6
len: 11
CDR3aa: ASSLYRVDEQY

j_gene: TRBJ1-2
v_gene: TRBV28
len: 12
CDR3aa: ASSFSDRVYGYT

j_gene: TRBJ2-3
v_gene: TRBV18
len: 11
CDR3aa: ASSPDYTDTQY